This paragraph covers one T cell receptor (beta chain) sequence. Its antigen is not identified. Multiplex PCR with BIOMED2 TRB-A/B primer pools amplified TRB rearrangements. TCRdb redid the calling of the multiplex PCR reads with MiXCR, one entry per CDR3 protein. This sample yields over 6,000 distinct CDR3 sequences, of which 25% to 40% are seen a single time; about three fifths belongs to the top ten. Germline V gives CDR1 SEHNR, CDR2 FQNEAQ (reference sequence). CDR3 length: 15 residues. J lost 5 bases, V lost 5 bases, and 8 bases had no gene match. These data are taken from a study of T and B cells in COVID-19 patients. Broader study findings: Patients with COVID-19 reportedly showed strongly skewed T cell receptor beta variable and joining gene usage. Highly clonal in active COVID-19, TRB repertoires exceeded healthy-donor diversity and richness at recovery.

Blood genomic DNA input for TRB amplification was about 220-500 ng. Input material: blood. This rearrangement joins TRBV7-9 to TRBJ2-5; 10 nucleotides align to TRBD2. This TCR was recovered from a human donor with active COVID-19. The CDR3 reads CASSHSSGGGETQYF. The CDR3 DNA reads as TGTGCCAGCAGCCACTCTAGCGGGGGAGGGGAGACCCAGTACTTC.